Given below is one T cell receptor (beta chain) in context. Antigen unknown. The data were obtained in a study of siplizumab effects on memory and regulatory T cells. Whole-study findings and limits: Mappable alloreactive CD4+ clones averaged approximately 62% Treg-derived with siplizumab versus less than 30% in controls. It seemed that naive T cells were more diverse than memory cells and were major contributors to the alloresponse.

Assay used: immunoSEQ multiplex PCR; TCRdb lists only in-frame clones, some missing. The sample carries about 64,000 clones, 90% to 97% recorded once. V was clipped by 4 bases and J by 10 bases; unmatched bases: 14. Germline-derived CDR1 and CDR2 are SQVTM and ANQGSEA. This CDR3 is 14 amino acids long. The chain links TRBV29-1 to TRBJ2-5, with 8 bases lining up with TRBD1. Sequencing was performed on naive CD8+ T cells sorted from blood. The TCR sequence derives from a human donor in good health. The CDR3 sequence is CSVGGQAEPGGQYF. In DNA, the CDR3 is TGCAGCGTTGGGGGACAGGCCGAACCTGGGGGCCAGTACTTC.